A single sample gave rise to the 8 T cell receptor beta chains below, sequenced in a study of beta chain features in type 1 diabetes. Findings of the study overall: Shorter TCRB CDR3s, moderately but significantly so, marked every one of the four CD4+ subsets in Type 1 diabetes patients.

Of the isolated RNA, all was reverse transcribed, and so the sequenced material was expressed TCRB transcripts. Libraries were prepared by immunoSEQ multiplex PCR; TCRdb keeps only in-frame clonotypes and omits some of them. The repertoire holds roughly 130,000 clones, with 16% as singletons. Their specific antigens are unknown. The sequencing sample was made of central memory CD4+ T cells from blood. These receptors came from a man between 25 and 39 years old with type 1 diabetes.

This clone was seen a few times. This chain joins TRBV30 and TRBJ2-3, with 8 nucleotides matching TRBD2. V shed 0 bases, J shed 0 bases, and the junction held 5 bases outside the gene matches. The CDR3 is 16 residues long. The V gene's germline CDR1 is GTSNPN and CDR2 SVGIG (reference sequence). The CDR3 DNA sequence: TGTGCCTGGAGTGTCCTTAGCGGGGTGAGCACAGATACGCAGTATTTT. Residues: CAWSVLSGVSTDTQYF.

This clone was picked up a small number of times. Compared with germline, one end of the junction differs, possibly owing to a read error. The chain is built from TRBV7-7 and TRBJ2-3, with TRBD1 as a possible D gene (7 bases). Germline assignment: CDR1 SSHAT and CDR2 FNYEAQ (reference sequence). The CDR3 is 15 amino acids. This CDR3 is CASSPGGSLTDTQYF. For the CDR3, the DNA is TGTGCTAGCAGCCCAGGGGGGAGTCTCACAGATACGCAGTATTTT.

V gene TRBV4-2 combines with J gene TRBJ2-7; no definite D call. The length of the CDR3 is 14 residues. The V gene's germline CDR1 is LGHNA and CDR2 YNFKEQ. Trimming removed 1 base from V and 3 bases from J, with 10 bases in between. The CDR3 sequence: CASSQGMANYEQYF. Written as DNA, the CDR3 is TGTGCCAGCAGCCAAGGAATGGCTAACTACGAGCAGTACTTC.

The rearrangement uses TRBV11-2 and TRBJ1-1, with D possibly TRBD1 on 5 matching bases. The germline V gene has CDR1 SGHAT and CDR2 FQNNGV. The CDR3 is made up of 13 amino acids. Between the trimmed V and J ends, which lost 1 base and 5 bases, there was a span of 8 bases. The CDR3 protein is CASSLAGETEAFF. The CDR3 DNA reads TGTGCCAGCAGCTTAGCGGGGGAAACTGAAGCTTTCTTT.

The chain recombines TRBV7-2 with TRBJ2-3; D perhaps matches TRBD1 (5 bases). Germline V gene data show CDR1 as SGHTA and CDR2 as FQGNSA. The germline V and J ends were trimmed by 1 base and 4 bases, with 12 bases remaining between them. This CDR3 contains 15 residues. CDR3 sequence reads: CASSLGAQGPDTQYF. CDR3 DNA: TGTGCCAGCAGCTTAGGGGCTCAGGGCCCAGATACGCAGTATTTT.

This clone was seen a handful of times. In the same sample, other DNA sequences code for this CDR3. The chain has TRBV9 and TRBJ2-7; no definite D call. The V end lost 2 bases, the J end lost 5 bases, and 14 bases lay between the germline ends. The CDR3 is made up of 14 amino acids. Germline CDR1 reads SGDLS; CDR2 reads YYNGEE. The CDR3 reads CASSVGPSQDEQYF. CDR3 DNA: TGTGCCAGCAGCGTGGGTCCCTCGCAAGACGAGCAGTACTTC.

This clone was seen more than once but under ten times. The CDR3 coding sequence is TGTGCCAGCAGCTCACAGGGGGCTTGGGGCACAGATACGCAGTATTTT. Its translation: CASSSQGAWGTDTQYF. The V call is TRBV7-3, the J call TRBJ2-3; 9 bases are shared with TRBD1. With V trimmed by 4 bases and J by 1 base, 6 bases remained unmatched. Germline CDR1 is SGHTA and CDR2 is FQGTGA. The CDR3 spans 16 residues.

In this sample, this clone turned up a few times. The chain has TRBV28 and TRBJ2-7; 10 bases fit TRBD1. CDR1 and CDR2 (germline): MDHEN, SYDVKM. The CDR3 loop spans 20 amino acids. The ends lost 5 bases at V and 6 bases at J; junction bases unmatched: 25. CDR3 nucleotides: TGTGCCAGCAGTGATCAAGGGTCTGCCTGGAGAGAAGACAGGGGGCTCGAGCAGTACTTC. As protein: CASSDQGSAWREDRGLEQYF.